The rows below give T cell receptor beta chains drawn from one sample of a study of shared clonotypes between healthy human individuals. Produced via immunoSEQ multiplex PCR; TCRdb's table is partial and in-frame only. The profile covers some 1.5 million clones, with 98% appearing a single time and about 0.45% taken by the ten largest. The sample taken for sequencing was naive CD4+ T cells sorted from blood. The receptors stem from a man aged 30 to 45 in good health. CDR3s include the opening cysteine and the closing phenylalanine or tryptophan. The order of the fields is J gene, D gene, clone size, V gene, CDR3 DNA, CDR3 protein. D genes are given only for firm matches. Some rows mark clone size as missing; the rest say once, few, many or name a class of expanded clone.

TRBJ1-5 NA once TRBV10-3 TGTGCCATCAGTGACGTGGGGATCAATCAGCCCCAGCATTTT CAISDVGINQPQHF
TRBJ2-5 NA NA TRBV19 TGTGCCAGCCACCCGGGAAGTGCAACAAAACGGGAGACCCAGTACTTC CASHPGSATKRETQYF
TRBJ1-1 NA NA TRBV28 TGTGCCAGCACCCCCCCGGGAGCAGACTCCACTGAAGCTTTCTTT CASTPPGADSTEAFF
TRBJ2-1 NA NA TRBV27 TGTGCCAGCAGTTCTCATAGCCAGGGGTACAATGAGCAGTTCTTC CASSSHSQGYNEQFF
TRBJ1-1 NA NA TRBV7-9 TGTGCCAGCAGCGACAGGAACACTGAAGCTTTCTTT CASSDRNTEAFF
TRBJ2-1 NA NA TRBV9 TGTGCCAGCAGCGCGGGAGTGTACAATGAGCAGTTCTTC CASSAGVYNEQFF
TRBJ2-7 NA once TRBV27 TGTGCCAGCAGTTCCCCCGGGACTCCGAGCTCCTACGAGCAGTACTTC CASSSPGTPSSYEQYF
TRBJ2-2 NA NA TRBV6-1 TGTGCCAGCAGCGAACAACTAGCCCTGAACACCGGGGAGCTGTTTTTT CASSEQLALNTGELFF
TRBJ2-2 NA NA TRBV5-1 TGCGCCAGCAGCTTGGGGGTCGGGGAGCTGTTTTTT CASSLGVGELFF
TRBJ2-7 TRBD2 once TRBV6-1 TGTGCCAGCAGTGGAGGACTAGCGGGAGCGGAGTTCGTCTACGAGCAGTACTTC CASSGGLAGAEFVYEQYF
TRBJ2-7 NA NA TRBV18 TGTGCCAGCTCGCCGGGGGTTTCCTACGAGCAGTACTTC CASSPGVSYEQYF
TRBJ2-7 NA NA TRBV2 TGTGCCAGCAGTGGGGTGGCAGCGGCGGGGGAGCAGTACTTC CASSGVAAAGEQYF
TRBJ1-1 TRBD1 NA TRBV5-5 TGTGCCAGCAGCTCCTCGGACAGGGTCGACACTGAAGCTTTCTTT CASSSSDRVDTEAFF
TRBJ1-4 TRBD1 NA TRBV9 TGTGCCAGCAGCCGTCGGGACAGTCTTAATGAAAAACTGTTTTTT CASSRRDSLNEKLFF
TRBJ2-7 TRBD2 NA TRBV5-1 TGCGCCAGCAGCTTTATATTCGGGGGGGTTACCACGATTGACTACGAGCAGTACTTC CASSFIFGGVTTIDYEQYF
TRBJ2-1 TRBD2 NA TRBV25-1 TGTGCCAGCAGTAGGGGACTAGCGGATCTGGTTGAGCAGTTCTTC CASSRGLADLVEQFF
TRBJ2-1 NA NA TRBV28 TGTGCCAGCAGTACCCTCCCCCCTGAGCAGTTCTTC CASSTLPPEQFF
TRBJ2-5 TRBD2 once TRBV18 TGTGCCAGCTCACCTCTAGCGGGAGTAGGAGAGACCCAGTACTTC CASSPLAGVGETQYF
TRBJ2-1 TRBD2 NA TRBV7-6 TGTGCCAGCAGCCTAAGCCCCGGGAGGGCCTTCAATGAGCAGTTCTTC CASSLSPGRAFNEQFF
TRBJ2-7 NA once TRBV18 TGTGCCAGCTCGAGGGTAGATACCTACGAGCAGTACTTC CASSRVDTYEQYF
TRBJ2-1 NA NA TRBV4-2 TGTGCCAGCAGCCAAGAAAGGTTTTCGGCCATCGGTTACAATGAGCAGTTCTTC CASSQERFSAIGYNEQFF
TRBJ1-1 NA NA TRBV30 TGTGCCTGGAGCAAGCTGGACAAAGCGAACACTGAAGCTTTCTTT CAWSKLDKANTEAFF
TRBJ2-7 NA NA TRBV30 TGTGCCTGGAGTGTACGGGGGGCAGGGGCCTACGAGCAGTACTTC CAWSVRGAGAYEQYF
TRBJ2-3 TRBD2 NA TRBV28 TGCCGAACGGGAGGGCTTTTGAATACGCAGTATTTT CRTGGLLNTQYF
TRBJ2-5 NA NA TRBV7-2 TGTGCCAGCAGTTCAACTAGGAGAGGAGAGACCCAGTACTTC CASSSTRRGETQYF
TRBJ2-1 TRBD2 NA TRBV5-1 TGCGCCAGCAGCTTCTCCGGGACTAGCGGCTACAATGAGCAGTTCTTC CASSFSGTSGYNEQFF